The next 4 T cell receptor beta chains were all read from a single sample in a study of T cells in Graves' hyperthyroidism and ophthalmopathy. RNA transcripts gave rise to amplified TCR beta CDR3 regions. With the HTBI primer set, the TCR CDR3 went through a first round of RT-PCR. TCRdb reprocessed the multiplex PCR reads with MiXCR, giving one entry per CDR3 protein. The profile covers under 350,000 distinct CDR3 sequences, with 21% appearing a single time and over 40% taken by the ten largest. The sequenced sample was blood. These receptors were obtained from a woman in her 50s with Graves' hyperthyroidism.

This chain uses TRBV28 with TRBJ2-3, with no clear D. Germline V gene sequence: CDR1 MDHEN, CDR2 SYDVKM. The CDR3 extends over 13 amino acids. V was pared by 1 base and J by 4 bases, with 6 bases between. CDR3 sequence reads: CASSLLLADTQYF. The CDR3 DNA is TGTGCCAGCAGTTTATTGTTAGCAGATACGCAGTATTTT.

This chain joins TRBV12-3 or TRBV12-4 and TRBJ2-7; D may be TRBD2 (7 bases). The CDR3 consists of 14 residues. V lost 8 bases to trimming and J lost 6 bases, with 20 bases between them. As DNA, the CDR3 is TGTGCCAGCTCCAAGGGGGGGATATCTTTCGAGCAGTACTTC. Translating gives CASSKGGISFEQYF.

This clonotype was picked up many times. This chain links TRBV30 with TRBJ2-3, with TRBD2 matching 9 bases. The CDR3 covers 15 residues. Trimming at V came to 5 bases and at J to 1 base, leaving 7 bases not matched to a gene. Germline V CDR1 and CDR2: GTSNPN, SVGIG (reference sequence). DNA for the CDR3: TGTGCCTGGTCCCGAATAGCGGGAGGCACAGATACGCAGTATTTT. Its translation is CAWSRIAGGTDTQYF. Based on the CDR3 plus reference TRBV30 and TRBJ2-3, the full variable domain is SQTIHQWPATLVQPVGSPLSLECTVEGTSNPNLYWYRQAAGRGLQLLFYSVGIGQISSEVPQNLSASRPQDRQFILSSKKLLLSDSGFYLCAWSRIAGGTDTQYFGPGTRLTVL.

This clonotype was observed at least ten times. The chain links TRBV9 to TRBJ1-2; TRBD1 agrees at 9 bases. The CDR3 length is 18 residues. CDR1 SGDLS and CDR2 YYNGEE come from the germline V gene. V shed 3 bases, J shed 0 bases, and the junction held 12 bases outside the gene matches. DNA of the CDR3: TGTGCCAGCAGCGCCCCTTCCCGGGACAGGGAACCTAACTATGGCTACACCTTC. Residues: CASSAPSRDREPNYGYTF.